Listed below are T cell receptor beta chains from one sample, sequenced in a study of T cells in Graves' hyperthyroidism and ophthalmopathy. In TCRdb, the multiplex PCR reads were re-called with MiXCR into one record per CDR3 protein. The sample has more than 350,000 distinct CDR3 sequences, about 16% seen once; the top ten hold about 21%. The sample taken for sequencing was blood. These receptors were collected from a woman aged 55-69 years with Graves' ophthalmopathy. Each CDR3 is given with its conserved first and last residue. Fields, in order: J gene, D gene, clone size, V gene, CDR3 DNA, CDR3 protein. D genes are given only for firm matches. Clone size is stated in some rows and not others, as once, few, many or a class when expanded.

j_gene: TRBJ2-7; d_gene: NA; abundance: many; v_gene: TRBV20-1; CDR3nt: TGCAGTGCTAGACCCCACCAAGGGGCAGCCTACGAGCAGTACTTC; CDR3aa: CSARPHQGAAYEQYF
j_gene: TRBJ2-1; d_gene: NA; abundance: many; v_gene: TRBV5-1; CDR3nt: TGCGCCAGCAGCCCTGGGGACGGCTCCTACAATGAGCAGTTCTTC; CDR3aa: CASSPGDGSYNEQFF
j_gene: TRBJ2-1; d_gene: TRBD2; abundance: many; v_gene: TRBV2; CDR3nt: TGTGCCAGCAGTCACCCATTTCTAGCGGGAGAGACTTCCTACAATGAGCAGTTCTTC; CDR3aa: CASSHPFLAGETSYNEQFF
j_gene: TRBJ2-7; d_gene: NA; abundance: many; v_gene: TRBV3-1; CDR3nt: TGTGCCAGCAGCCAAGGCGGTCCGACCTACGAGCAGTACTTC; CDR3aa: CASSQGGPTYEQYF
j_gene: TRBJ1-2; d_gene: NA; abundance: many; v_gene: TRBV18; CDR3nt: TGTGCCAGCTCACCACCAGGCGGAAGCTACACCTTC; CDR3aa: CASSPPGGSYTF
j_gene: TRBJ1-2; d_gene: NA; abundance: many; v_gene: TRBV6-1; CDR3nt: TGTGCCGGGTACGACGGCAGGGTATTGAGCTACACCTTC; CDR3aa: CAGYDGRVLSYTF
j_gene: TRBJ2-7; d_gene: TRBD1; abundance: NA; v_gene: TRBV7-2; CDR3nt: TGTGCCAGCAGCTTATATATGGGGACAGCCTCCTACGAGCAGTACTTC; CDR3aa: CASSLYMGTASYEQYF
j_gene: TRBJ2-2; d_gene: TRBD2; abundance: NA; v_gene: TRBV18; CDR3nt: TGTGCCGGCTCACCAGGACTAGCGCTTAACACCGGGGAGCTGTTTTTT; CDR3aa: CAGSPGLALNTGELFF
j_gene: TRBJ1-5; d_gene: NA; abundance: many; v_gene: TRBV30; CDR3nt: TGTGCCTGGAGTGTACGAGGGATTCAGCCCCAGCATTTT; CDR3aa: CAWSVRGIQPQHF
j_gene: TRBJ1-2; d_gene: NA; abundance: NA; v_gene: TRBV6-1; CDR3nt: TGTGCCAGCAGTACCTCAGGAGGGCGGTCTACTAACTATGGCTACACCTTC; CDR3aa: CASSTSGGRSTNYGYTF
j_gene: TRBJ2-3; d_gene: NA; abundance: many; v_gene: TRBV27; CDR3nt: TGTGCCAGCAGTTTATCCATGGTCAGCACAGATACGCAGTATTTT; CDR3aa: CASSLSMVSTDTQYF
j_gene: TRBJ1-5; d_gene: TRBD1; abundance: many; v_gene: TRBV12-3/TRBV12-4; CDR3nt: TGTGCCAGCAGTTACAAATACCGGGACAGGTCCTATCAGCCCCAGCATTTT; CDR3aa: CASSYKYRDRSYQPQHF
j_gene: TRBJ1-4; d_gene: NA; abundance: many; v_gene: TRBV30; CDR3nt: TGTGCCTGGCAGGCGTGGGAAAAACTGTTTTTT; CDR3aa: CAWQAWEKLFF